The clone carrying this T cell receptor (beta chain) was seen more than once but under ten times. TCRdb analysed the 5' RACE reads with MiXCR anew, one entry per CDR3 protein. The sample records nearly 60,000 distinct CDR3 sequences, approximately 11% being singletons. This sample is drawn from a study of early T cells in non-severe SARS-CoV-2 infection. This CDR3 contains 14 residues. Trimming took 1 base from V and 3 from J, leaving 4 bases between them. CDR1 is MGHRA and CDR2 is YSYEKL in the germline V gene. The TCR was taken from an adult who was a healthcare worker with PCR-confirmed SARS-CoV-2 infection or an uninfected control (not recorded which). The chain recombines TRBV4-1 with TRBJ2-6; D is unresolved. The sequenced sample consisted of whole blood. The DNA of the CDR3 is TGCGCCAGCAGCCAAGGACATGGGGCCAACGTCCTGACTTTC. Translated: CASSQGHGANVLTF.